These 22 T cell receptor beta chains came from one sample sequenced in a study of shared clonotypes between healthy human individuals. The naive CD8 subset, CD45RO-negative cells positively selected for CCR7, excluded terminally differentiated effector memory CD45RA+ cells. Clones were read by immunoSEQ multiplex PCR, and TCRdb kept only the in-frame ones, dropping some. The sample lists approximately 720,000 clones, roughly nine tenths seen once, with approximately 25% in the top ten. Sequenced material: naive CD8+ T cells sorted from blood. The receptors originated from a man aged 25 to 40 in good health.

The sample holds one count of this clone. CDR3 residues: CASSFWGGTDTQYF. CDR3 DNA: TGTGCCAGCAGCTTTTGGGGAGGCACAGATACGCAGTATTTT. The chain couples TRBV5-6 to TRBJ2-3; D is possibly TRBD2 (5 bases). The V gene lost 2 bases and the J gene lost 1 base, with 8 bases spanning the gap. The CDR3 spans 14 residues. Germline CDR1 reads SGHDT; CDR2 reads YYEEEE.

A word on this clone: Additional DNA sequences in this sample encode the identical CDR3. The chain has TRBV27 and TRBJ1-2; TRBD1 might be the D (6 bases). Germline lookup yields CDR1 MNHEY and CDR2 SMNVEV (reference sequence). This CDR3 is 14 amino acids long. V was clipped by 3 bases and J by 4 bases, with 12 bases between them. CDR3 in amino acids: CASSLAGGGYGYTF. Written as DNA, the CDR3 is TGTGCCAGCAGTTTGGCCGGGGGCGGCTATGGCTACACCTTC.

Of note for this clone: Other DNA sequences of this sample code for an identical CDR3. The chain links TRBV7-9 to TRBJ1-2; D is unclear. CDR3 length: 13 residues. From germline, CDR1 is SEHNR and CDR2 FQNEAQ (reference sequence). The V and J ends lost 5 bases and 4 bases respectively, with 11 bases between them. The CDR3 coding sequence is TGTGCCAGCAGCCCCCCCTCCAGCTATGGCTACACCTTC. Translation gives CASSPPSSYGYTF. Full variable domain (remainder filled in from reference TRBV7-9 and TRBJ1-2): DTGVSQNPRHKITKRGQNVTFRCDPISEHNRLYWYRQTLGQGPEFLTYFQNEAQLEKSRLLSDRFSAERPKGSFSTLEIQRTEQGDSAMYLCASSPPSSYGYTFGSGTRLTVV.

The chain employs TRBV19 and TRBJ2-1; TRBD2 matches 12 bases. CDR1 and CDR2 (germline): LNHDA, SQIVND (reference sequence). Trimming removed 7 bases from V and 2 bases from J; junction bases left unmatched: 12. This CDR3 is built from 18 residues. CDR3 in amino acids: CASMPATSGRFPYNEQFF. The CDR3 coding sequence is TGTGCCAGTATGCCCGCGACTAGCGGGAGATTCCCCTACAATGAGCAGTTCTTC. Full variable domain (outside the CDR3, taken from reference TRBV19 and TRBJ2-1): DGGITQSPKYLFRKEGQNVTLSCEQNLNHDAMYWYRQDPGQGLRLIYYSQIVNDFQKGDIAEGYSVSREKKESFPLTVTSAQKNPTAFYLCASMPATSGRFPYNEQFFGPGTRLTVL.

V gene TRBV7-2 combines with J gene TRBJ2-5, with D uncertain. The germline V gene encodes CDR1 SGHTA and CDR2 FQGNSA. CDR3 length: 17 residues. Between the trimmed V and J ends, which lost 1 base and 5 bases, there was a span of 20 bases. CDR3: CASSLGGSPSTEETQYF. In DNA form, the CDR3 reads TGTGCCAGCAGCTTAGGCGGTTCGCCCTCGACCGAGGAGACCCAGTACTTC.

J is TRBJ2-7 and V is TRBV5-1; D is uncertain. V was cut by 0 bases and J by 1 base, with 8 bases left in between. CDR1 is SGHRS and CDR2 is YFSETQ in the germline V gene. This CDR3 has 14 amino acids. Written as DNA, the CDR3 is TGCGCCAGCAGCTTGGTCCACGAATCCTACGAGCAGTACTTC. Its protein is CASSLVHESYEQYF.

The chain has TRBV7-3 and TRBJ2-3; 8 bases align to TRBD2. Germline V CDR1 and CDR2: SGHTA, FQGTGA. The CDR3 sequence is 15 residues long. With 2 bases clipped from V and 4 bases from J, the junction kept 5 bases outside the gene matches. CDR3 protein: CASSLLAGLPDTQYF. CDR3 bases: TGTGCCAGCAGCTTACTAGCGGGTTTGCCAGATACGCAGTATTTT.

The chain carries TRBV28 and TRBJ1-5, with D unclear. Per the germline V gene, CDR1 is MDHEN and CDR2 is SYDVKM. Trimming took off 2 bases at V and 0 bases at J, with 17 bases between the two ends. CDR3 length equals 18 residues. CDR3 DNA sequence: TGTGCCAGCAGTTTAGGGAGCAATATGTACTTTAGCAATCAGCCCCAGCATTTT. Protein sequence: CASSLGSNMYFSNQPQHF.

The chain uses TRBV2 and TRBJ2-7; D gene ambiguous. V was cut by 3 bases and J by 3 bases, with 12 bases left in between. The CDR3 totals 14 residues. Germline lookup yields CDR1 SNHLY and CDR2 FYNNEI. CDR3 DNA: TGTGCCAGCAGTGAGGCACCGTTTGGCTACGAGCAGTACTTC. Its translation is CASSEAPFGYEQYF.

J is TRBJ2-3 and V is TRBV28; D gene uncertain. This CDR3 comprises 15 residues. In germline, CDR1 is MDHEN, CDR2 SYDVKM. The V end was cut by 2 bases, the J end by 0 bases, with 9 bases between. CDR3 bases: TGTGCCAGCAGTTTAATCGCGATTAGCACAGATACGCAGTATTTT. The encoded protein is CASSLIAISTDTQYF.

This CDR3 is CASSLRGQGAFKNIQYF. The CDR3, as DNA: TGCGCCAGCAGCTTGCGAGGACAGGGGGCCTTCAAAAACATTCAGTACTTC. V gene TRBV5-1 combines with J gene TRBJ2-4; 11 bases agree with TRBD1. Germline CDR1 SGHRS, CDR2 YFSETQ. The trim removed 1 base at V and 3 bases at J, leaving 6 bases unmatched. This CDR3 spans 17 amino acids.

The CDR3 spells CASSIGFGADYEQYF. The CDR3 DNA reads as TGTGCCAGTAGTATTGGTTTTGGGGCGGACTACGAGCAGTACTTC. The chain employs TRBV19 and TRBJ2-7; perhaps TRBD1 as D (5 bases). Trimming stripped 3 bases from V and 3 bases from J, with 15 bases between. This CDR3 is 15 amino acids long. Germline V gene lookup returns CDR1 LNHDA and CDR2 SQIVND (reference sequence). The full variable domain, rest sourced from reference TRBV19 and TRBJ2-7, is DGGITQSPKYLFRKEGQNVTLSCEQNLNHDAMYWYRQDPGQGLRLIYYSQIVNDFQKGDIAEGYSVSREKKESFPLTVTSAQKNPTAFYLCASSIGFGADYEQYFGPGTRLTVT.

The chain has TRBV21-1 and TRBJ1-4. TRBV21-1 is labeled a pseudogene. The CDR3 sequence is 18 residues long. The CDR3 sequence: CASSNRGTAVIFPEKLFF. Here the CDR3 DNA reads TGTGCCAGCAGCAACCGCGGGACGGCCGTTATCTTTCCGGAAAAACTGTTTTTT.

This sequence joins TRBV9 and TRBJ2-1; perhaps TRBD2 as D (5 bases). Deletions cut 3 bases from V and 6 bases from J, with 16 bases between. Germline assignment: CDR1 SGDLS and CDR2 YYNGEE. The CDR3 runs to 15 residues. The CDR3 is CASSAGSGFGNEQFF. DNA for the CDR3: TGTGCCAGCAGCGCTGGGAGTGGTTTTGGCAATGAGCAGTTCTTC.

This clone has only one observation. The chain carries TRBV23-1 and TRBJ2-1; 7 positions agree with TRBD2. TRBV23-1 counts as an open reading frame of uncertain function. The CDR3 is 16 residues long. V was pared by 0 bases and J by 8 bases, with 10 bases of the junction left unmatched. The CDR3, as DNA: TGCGCCAGCAGTCAATCGGAACGCGCCGGGGGGTATGAGCAGTTCTTC. Translating it yields CASSQSERAGGYEQFF.

This chain uses TRBV27 with TRBJ2-1, with a tentative D call TRBD2 (6 bases). Germline CDR1 and CDR2: MNHEY and SMNVEV (reference sequence). There are 15 residues in the CDR3. The V gene lost 3 bases and the J gene lost 4 bases, with 13 bases spanning the gap. DNA of the CDR3: TGTGCCAGCAGTTTCAGGACGGGGAGGTACAATGAGCAGTTCTTC. Its protein product is CASSFRTGRYNEQFF.

The chain uses TRBV11-2 and TRBJ2-2; 9 positions agree with TRBD2. The J segment lost 4 bases and the V segment lost 3 bases, leaving 12 bases of the junction unmatched. Looked up from germline, CDR1 is SGHAT and CDR2 is FQNNGV. The CDR3 runs 18 residues. This chain's CDR3 is CASSFVTSGLVGTGELFF. For the CDR3, the DNA is TGTGCCAGCAGCTTTGTGACTAGCGGTCTCGTGGGCACCGGGGAGCTGTTTTTT.

The V call is TRBV7-3, the J call TRBJ2-1; D is perhaps TRBD1 or TRBD2 (6 bases each). Between the trimmed V and J ends, which lost 5 bases and 10 bases, there was a span of 18 bases. The CDR3 covers 14 residues. Germline assignment: CDR1 SGHTA and CDR2 FQGTGA. CDR3 sequence (DNA): TGTGCCAGCAGCCCCGGGGGCTACCCTGACGAGCAGTTCTTC. It specifies CASSPGGYPDEQFF.

This clone was detected once. The gene calls are TRBV20-1 and TRBJ2-3; the D is unclear. The CDR3 sequence is 11 residues long. The V end was cut by 5 bases, the J end by 4 bases, with 7 bases between. The germline gives CDR1 DFQATT, CDR2 SNEGSKA (reference sequence). CDR3 sequence: CSAQIADTQYF. DNA for the CDR3: TGCAGTGCTCAGATCGCAGATACGCAGTATTTT.

V gene TRBV10-3 combines with J gene TRBJ1-1; TRBD1 aligns across 10 bases. Germline CDR1 ENHRY, CDR2 SYGVKD. The CDR3 is 17 residues long. Trimming cost V 10 bases and J 0 bases; bases outside gene matches: 14. CDR3: CATRDRTGGYLNTEAFF. CDR3 nucleotides: TGTGCCACCAGGGATCGGACAGGGGGTTATTTGAACACTGAAGCTTTCTTT.

There are a few counts of this clone. The V gene is TRBV4-3, the J gene TRBJ2-2; 9 positions match TRBD1. Trimming removed 4 bases from V and 4 bases from J; junction bases left unmatched: 7. The CDR3 length is 16 residues. Germline loops: CDR1 LGHNA, CDR2 YSLEER. CDR3 bases: TGCGCCAGCAGCCCTGGACAGGGGTCCTTCACCGGGGAGCTGTTTTTT. Translation: CASSPGQGSFTGELFF.

The chain employs TRBV4-3 and TRBJ2-1, with 8 bases lining up with TRBD1. The ends lost 4 bases at V and 7 bases at J; junction bases unmatched: 6. Germline V gene data show CDR1 as LGHNA and CDR2 as YSLEER. CDR3 length: 14 amino acids. CDR3 loop: CASSRHRGDNEQFF. The CDR3 DNA reads TGCGCCAGCAGCCGACACAGGGGGGATAATGAGCAGTTCTTC.